This section outlines one T cell receptor beta chain sequence together with its context. What it binds is unknown. Sequenced by immunoSEQ multiplex PCR; TCRdb stores in-frame clones only, minus some. The sample records 150,000 to 200,000 clones, 85% to 90% being singletons. This entry belongs to a study of T cell responses to AZD1222 COVID-19 vaccine. Study-wide results and limits: Repertoires were sampled only after the peak T cell response. Reportedly, close to half of spike-specific TCRs are directed against unmutated variant regions. AZD1222 recipients seropositive at baseline numbered only 6 or 7. Clonal diversity may have been underestimated in mostly white British donors.

Germline V gives CDR1 SGHTA, CDR2 FQGNSA. The junction had 7 bases not matched to a gene; V was cut back by 3 bases and J by 4 bases. This CDR3 has 18 amino acids. This receptor was taken from an adult in good health. This chain uses TRBV7-2 with TRBJ2-1; 15 bases match TRBD2. The sample was peripheral blood, taken on day 0 of MenACWY control vaccination. The CDR3 DNA reads as TGTGCCAGCAGCTTGGGACTAGCGGGAGGAGTACAATACAATGAGCAGTTCTTC. The encoded protein is CASSLGLAGGVQYNEQFF.